The clone carrying this T cell receptor beta chain has a handful of counts. This specimen comes from a study of radiotherapy plus CTLA-4 blockade in lung cancer. TCRdb's copy holds only in-frame clones and misses some; the assay was immunoSEQ multiplex PCR. The table includes 80,000 to 100,000 clones, about four fifths detected once. CDR1 is LGHNT, CDR2 FRNRAP, per germline. CDR3 length equals 15 residues. V shed 4 bases and J shed 4 bases, with 16 bases lying between them. The specimen was peripheral blood, collected from a patient treated with radiotherapy plus ipilimumab. The clonotype originates from a human donor with non-small cell lung cancer who had a partial response to radiotherapy plus ipilimumab. Some clones in this sample may be carry-over from other donors' samples. The V call is TRBV12-5, the J call TRBJ2-5; a weak D match, TRBD2 (6 bases). As DNA, the CDR3 is TGTGCTAGTGGTTCGGGGGAAAGGGTTGGAGAGACCCAGTACTTC. This gives the protein CASGSGERVGETQYF.